One sample yielded the 32 T cell receptor beta chains listed below, sequenced in a study of spatial heterogeneity in lung cancer. TCRdb used MiXCR to reprocess the 5' RACE reads, holding one entry per CDR3 protein. Counted here are approximately 40,000 distinct CDR3 sequences, about 7.2% occurring once; the ten biggest clones make up roughly 30%. Described time point: sample taken at primary tumor resection. This material consisted of PBMCs, taken at surgery. These receptors all stem from a female donor with early-stage non-small cell lung cancer.

This clonotype came up many times. The rearrangement links TRBV5-1 to TRBJ2-2; 9 nucleotides line up with TRBD2. After removal of 4 bases from V and 8 bases from J, the junction contained 12 bases not matched to a gene. The germline CDR1 and CDR2 sequences are SGHRS and YFSETQ. This CDR3 region has 16 residues. DNA for the CDR3: TGCGCCAGCAGCGCACCAGCGGGGGGCCCCCAGGGGGAGCTGTTTTTT. It translates to CASSAPAGGPQGELFF.

The chain couples TRBV20-1 to TRBJ1-5; D ambiguous. Germline assignment: CDR1 DFQATT and CDR2 SNEGSKA (reference sequence). The V and J ends lost 0 bases and 7 bases respectively, with 22 bases between them. The CDR3 consists of 17 residues. The DNA of the CDR3 is TGCAGTGCTAGAGATATCAAGGGAGGACTACGCGGCCAGCCCCAGCATTTT. This sequence encodes CSARDIKGGLRGQPQHF.

This clonotype showed up many times. The rearrangement links TRBV20-1 to TRBJ2-5; TRBD2 aligns across 8 bases. Germline V gene lookup returns CDR1 DFQATT and CDR2 SNEGSKA (reference sequence). Unmatched junction bases numbered 11, after V lost 0 bases and J lost 5 bases. The CDR3 contains 16 residues. The CDR3 spells CSARDPGAGDWETQYF. The CDR3 bases are TGCAGTGCTAGAGACCCCGGAGCGGGGGACTGGGAGACCCAGTACTTC.

This clonotype was found a few times. This rearrangement joins TRBV6-1 to TRBJ1-2, with TRBD1 matching over 8 bases. The CDR3 length is 14 residues. V lost 6 bases, J lost 5 bases, and 8 bases stayed unmatched. The germline V gene has CDR1 MNHNS and CDR2 SASEGT. CDR3 nucleotide sequence: TGTGCCAGCAGCGGTACCACAGGGGGATATGGCTACACCTTC. Translated, it gives CASSGTTGGYGYTF.

Many counts were recorded for this clonotype. The genes are TRBV29-1 and TRBJ1-3; the D is unclear. This CDR3 comprises 13 residues. Germline assignment: CDR1 SQVTM and CDR2 ANQGSEA. Between the trimmed V and J ends, which lost 4 bases and 3 bases, there was a span of 10 bases. The chain's CDR3 is CSVVRDGGNTIYF. The CDR3 DNA reads as TGCAGCGTTGTGAGGGATGGTGGAAACACCATATATTTT.

J is TRBJ1-2 and V is TRBV7-9, with unresolved D. The CDR3 is made up of 14 amino acids. The germline V gene encodes CDR1 SEHNR and CDR2 FQNEAQ (reference sequence). The V and J ends lost 5 bases and 3 bases respectively, with 13 bases between them. CDR3 residues: CASSQIREYYGYTF. CDR3 DNA sequence: TGTGCCAGCAGCCAGATTAGGGAGTACTATGGCTACACCTTC.

This chain connects TRBV28 to TRBJ1-5; D is unclear. Looked up from germline, CDR1 is MDHEN and CDR2 is SYDVKM. The CDR3 spans 14 residues. The V and J ends lost 6 bases and 0 bases respectively, with 9 bases between them. CDR3: CASSGLLSNQPQHF. In nucleotides, the CDR3 is TGTGCCAGCAGCGGACTTCTTAGCAATCAGCCCCAGCATTTT.

There are many counts of this clonotype. The chain recombines TRBV6-6 with TRBJ1-4; D remains ambiguous. V was cut by 5 bases and J by 8 bases, with 6 bases left in between. The CDR3 contains 11 residues. Germline V CDR1 and CDR2: MNHNY, SVGAGI (reference sequence). CDR3 sequence reads: CASSPREKLFF. The CDR3 coding sequence is TGTGCCAGCAGTCCCAGGGAAAAACTGTTTTTT.

The CDR3 loop is CASSPTGTINYEQYF. The CDR3 DNA follows: TGTGCCAGCAGCCCAACCGGGACTATTAACTACGAGCAGTACTTC. V is TRBV7-2 and J is TRBJ2-7; 7 positions agree with TRBD2. This CDR3 contains 15 residues. Per the germline V gene, CDR1 is SGHTA and CDR2 is FQGNSA. The V segment lost 5 bases and the J segment 3 bases; nucleotides outside the gene matches: 10.

The chain employs TRBV7-3 and TRBJ2-1, with no clear D. CDR3 length: 13 residues. CDR1 and CDR2 from the germline V gene are SGHTA and FQGTGA. Trimming took off 2 bases at V and 9 bases at J, with 11 bases between the two ends. CDR3 nucleotide sequence: TGTGCCAGCAGCTTAGCGCGTACTGGTGAGCAGTTCTTC. Encoded protein: CASSLARTGEQFF.

The chain links TRBV6-2 or TRBV6-3 to TRBJ1-1; D gene unclear. The CDR3 length is 15 residues. Trimming removed 0 bases from V and 1 base from J, with 9 bases in between. Germline CDR1 and CDR2: MNHEY and SVGEGT. This CDR3 is CASSYSISRNTEAFF. The CDR3 region has the DNA TGTGCCAGCAGTTACTCGATCAGCAGGAACACTGAAGCTTTCTTT.

This clonotype was recorded a few times. The chain links TRBV25-1 to TRBJ1-6, with D unresolved. Germline loops: CDR1 MGHDK, CDR2 SYGVNS. The CDR3 contains 17 residues. With 9 bases removed from V and 5 bases from J, the gap between germline ends came to 23 bases. Here the CDR3 DNA reads TGTGCCAGTCGACCGAAGCTCGGAGGGTTGCATAATTCACCCCTCCACTTT. Residues: CASRPKLGGLHNSPLHF.

The chain employs TRBV2 and TRBJ2-5; the D is unclear. The CDR3 is 12 amino acids. Between the trimmed V and J ends, which lost 2 bases and 3 bases, there was a span of 4 bases. Germline V gives CDR1 SNHLY, CDR2 FYNNEI. CDR3 DNA: TGTGCCAGCAGTGAAAATAAAGAGACCCAGTACTTC. Translation: CASSENKETQYF.

There are many counts of this clonotype. The chain links TRBV27 to TRBJ2-7; a weak D match, TRBD2 (6 bases). Between the trimmed V and J ends, which lost 2 bases and 2 bases, there was a span of 13 bases. This CDR3 comprises 15 residues. Germline CDR1 reads MNHEY; CDR2 reads SMNVEV (reference sequence). Here the CDR3 DNA reads TGTGCCAGCAGTTTAGCCCGGGACTTAACCTACGAGCAGTACTTC. The encoded protein is CASSLARDLTYEQYF.

This clonotype was found a few times. As DNA, the CDR3 is TGTGCCAGCAGTTACTCGAACTTCCATGAGCAGTTCTTC. This translates into CASSYSNFHEQFF. The chain has TRBV6-5 and TRBJ2-1; D unresolved. V was trimmed by 0 bases and J by 8 bases, leaving 8 bases between them. There are 13 residues in the CDR3. Per the germline V gene, CDR1 is MNHEY and CDR2 is SVGAGI.

This clonotype was recorded at least ten times. The genes are TRBV29-1 and TRBJ2-7; D not resolved. The germline V gene encodes CDR1 SQVTM and CDR2 ANQGSEA. Trimming removed 4 bases at V and 2 bases at J, with 12 bases between. The CDR3 runs 13 residues. CDR3 sequence: CSVAQTLAYEQYF. DNA for the CDR3: TGCAGCGTTGCCCAGACTCTGGCCTACGAGCAGTACTTC.

This clonotype was observed a few times. The chain uses TRBV11-3 and TRBJ2-2, with D possibly matching TRBD2 (6 bases). Trimming left V 4 bases short and J 7 bases short, with 22 bases between. Germline loops: CDR1 SGHNT, CDR2 YENEEA. This CDR3 is built from 17 residues. The CDR3 nucleotides read TGTGCCAGCAGCTCGCCCTCCTTGGCAGGGAGGAACGGGGAGCTGTTTTTT. Encoded protein: CASSSPSLAGRNGELFF.

This clonotype was seen at least ten times. The V and J genes are TRBV27 and TRBJ2-2; D is unresolved. Per germline, CDR1 MNHEY and CDR2 SMNVEV (reference sequence). V shed 3 bases and J shed 6 bases, with 8 bases lying between them. This CDR3 spans 13 amino acids. CDR3 DNA: TGTGCCAGCAGTTTTTTAGGTTCCGGGGAGCTGTTTTTT. The encoded protein is CASSFLGSGELFF.

The rearrangement joins TRBV7-9 to TRBJ2-3, with 12 bases matching TRBD2. Per the germline V gene, CDR1 is SEHNR and CDR2 is FQNEAQ (reference sequence). V gave up 5 bases and J gave up 5 bases; unmatched junction bases: 8. CDR3 length: 16 residues. CDR3 residues: CASSPPSGRAGDTQYF. CDR3 bases: TGTGCCAGCAGCCCGCCTAGCGGGAGGGCCGGAGATACGCAGTATTTT.

This clonotype occurred many times. The chain couples TRBV20-1 to TRBJ2-3; 9 nucleotides line up with TRBD2. This CDR3 comprises 16 residues. V shed 5 bases and J 0 bases; nucleotides not matched to a gene: 9. Germline CDR1 reads DFQATT; CDR2 reads SNEGSKA (reference sequence). The CDR3 bases are TGCAGTGCTCCCCTGCGGGGGGGTCTGAGCACAGATACGCAGTATTTT. It is translated as CSAPLRGGLSTDTQYF.

This clonotype was found many times. The chain employs TRBV2 and TRBJ2-5; TRBD1 matches 9 bases. Germline assignment: CDR1 SNHLY and CDR2 FYNNEI. With V trimmed by 5 bases and J by 2 bases, 6 bases remained unmatched. The CDR3 is 15 amino acids. Written as DNA, the CDR3 is TGTGCCAGCAGTCAAGATGGGACAGGGCAAGAGACCCAGTACTTC. Translating it yields CASSQDGTGQETQYF.

The V call is TRBV15, the J call TRBJ1-3; D is possibly TRBD1 (5 bases). This CDR3 has 15 amino acids. V lost 8 bases and J 0 bases, leaving 14 bases between the germline ends. Per the germline V gene, CDR1 is LNHNV and CDR2 is YYDKDF (reference sequence). CDR3 nucleotides: TGTGCCACCCTGAACGGGGGATACTCTGGAAACACCATATATTTT. Translation: CATLNGGYSGNTIYF.

This rearrangement joins TRBV6-5 to TRBJ1-2; maybe TRBD1 (5 bases). V was trimmed by 5 bases and J by 4 bases, leaving 8 bases between them. The CDR3 is 12 residues long. CDR1 and CDR2 (germline): MNHEY, SVGAGI. The DNA of the CDR3 is TGTGCCAGCAGTAGGGGCCTCTATGGCTACACCTTC. This translates into CASSRGLYGYTF.

This clonotype was counted a few times. The V and J genes are TRBV15 and TRBJ2-4; D is unclear. V lost 3 bases and J lost 10, with 13 bases in between. Germline lookup yields CDR1 LNHNV and CDR2 YYDKDF (reference sequence). There are 13 residues in the CDR3. The CDR3 DNA sequence: TGTGCCACCAGCAGCCCCGGTCGCGGTATTCAGTACTTC. The encoded protein is CATSSPGRGIQYF. The full variable domain, in which reference TRBV15 and TRBJ2-4 provide the parts outside the CDR3, is DAMVIQNPRYQVTQFGKPVTLSCSQTLNHNVMYWYQQKSSQAPKLLFHYYDKDFNNEADTPDNFQSRRPNTSFCFLDIRSPGLGDTAMYLCATSSPGRGIQYFGAGTRLSVL.

Ten or more counts support this clonotype. The chain recombines TRBV3-1 with TRBJ1-1, with D possibly being TRBD1 (5 bases). The germline V gene encodes CDR1 LGHDT and CDR2 YNNKEL (reference sequence). The germline V and J ends were trimmed by 2 bases and 4 bases, with 14 bases remaining between them. The CDR3 has 15 amino acids. The CDR3 spells CASSQRGLGSTEAFF. The CDR3 DNA sequence: TGTGCCAGCAGCCAAAGGGGACTCGGAAGCACTGAAGCTTTCTTT.

This clonotype was recorded a few times. The chain carries TRBV5-1 and TRBJ1-2; 9 nucleotides line up with TRBD1. This CDR3 region has 13 residues. The V gene's germline CDR1 is SGHRS and CDR2 YFSETQ. Germline trimming cut 4 bases from V and 4 bases from J; bases unmatched to any gene: 2. The CDR3 DNA sequence: TGCGCCAGCAGCCGGGACAGGGCCTATGGCTACACCTTC. Its protein product is CASSRDRAYGYTF.

Ten or more counts support this clonotype. The chain employs TRBV2 and TRBJ2-5; a possible D gene is TRBD1 (7 bases). In germline, CDR1 is SNHLY, CDR2 FYNNEI. V shed 6 bases and J shed 5 bases, with 19 bases lying between them. CDR3 length equals 15 residues. The CDR3 protein is CASRDYRGGGETQYF. Written as DNA, the CDR3 is TGTGCCAGCAGGGACTACAGGGGTGGCGGCGAGACCCAGTACTTC.

This clonotype was seen many times. This rearrangement joins TRBV28 to TRBJ2-3; 7 bases map to TRBD1. The CDR3 spans 14 residues. The germline V gene has CDR1 MDHEN and CDR2 SYDVKM. After removal of 6 bases from V and 9 bases from J, the junction contained 12 bases not matched to a gene. CDR3 coding DNA: TGTGCCAGCAGCCCGGGACAGCATCCGTCGACGCAGTATTTT. Its translation is CASSPGQHPSTQYF.

The chain carries TRBV7-2 and TRBJ2-4; perhaps TRBD2 as D (7 bases). The CDR3 runs 15 residues. CDR1 is SGHTA and CDR2 is FQGNSA in the germline V gene. V dropped 5 bases and J dropped 5 bases, with 16 bases sitting between them. CDR3 bases: TGTGCCAGCAGCCCCGGCGGGGGCCGAGAAAACATTCAGTACTTC. This codes for CASSPGGGRENIQYF.

Comment on this clonotype: A much larger clone lies a single base off, so this may be a read error. The chain links TRBV28 to TRBJ2-5, with 11 positions matching TRBD2. The CDR3 sequence is 14 residues long. CDR1 is MDHEN, CDR2 SYDVKM, per germline. The CDR3 spells CTSSELAGVETQYF. The CDR3, as DNA: TGTACCAGCAGTGAACTAGCGGGAGTGGAGACCCAGTACTTC.

The table lists this clonotype with many counts. This rearrangement joins TRBV9 to TRBJ2-3, with 8 bases that match TRBD2. The CDR3 loop spans 16 amino acids. The germline V gene has CDR1 SGDLS and CDR2 YYNGEE. V dropped 1 base and J dropped 5; count of bases not matched to a gene: 9. CDR3 DNA: TGTGCCAGCAGCGTACACGGCGGGGGGCCCGGAGATACGCAGTATTTT. Residues: CASSVHGGGPGDTQYF.

V gene TRBV7-9 combines with J gene TRBJ2-4; D might be TRBD2 (5 bases). V dropped 8 bases and J dropped 8 bases, with 13 bases sitting between them. The germline V gene has CDR1 SEHNR and CDR2 FQNEAQ (reference sequence). This CDR3 region has 12 residues. CDR3 DNA: TGTGCCAGCGGCCTCTTGCGGGACATTCAGTACTTC. Translation gives CASGLLRDIQYF.